What follows is one TCR beta chain and its context. The target antigen is unknown. This sample is part of a study of OX40 agonist ivuxolimab in advanced cancers. The method was immunoSEQ multiplex PCR; TCRdb's version includes in-frame clones alone and lacks a portion of them. The sample records tens of thousands of clones, approximately 86% being singletons. Germline values: CDR1 MNHEY, CDR2 SMNVEV (reference sequence). Trimming removed 6 bases at V and 5 bases at J, with 8 bases between. The CDR3 has 11 amino acids. General study results and limits: Averaging showed that CD8+ T cells had more expanded clones than CD4+ did.

The origin of this receptor is an adult with an advanced solid tumor such as melanoma, head and neck, liver or kidney cancer. The sequenced sample was CD4+ or CD8+ T cells sorted from blood, obtained in a trial of the OX40 agonist ivuxolimab. The chain has TRBV27 and TRBJ2-7; TRBD1 might be the D (5 bases). CDR3 bases: TGTGCCAGCAGCCTAGGGGACGAGCAGTACTTC. This sequence encodes CASSLGDEQYF.